The TCR beta chain under discussion was sequenced for a study of cytomegalovirus exposure and HLA in healthy donors. In regard to this clone: Its antigen is not known.

The primer mix had 60 Vbeta and 13 Jbeta primers. In the original processing: Counted up in a later analysis, unique TCR beta chains came to some 80 million, with roughly 11 million shared. Generated by immunoSEQ multiplex PCR, the TCRdb table keeps only in-frame clones and is missing some. That table furnishes V, J and clone size, whereas the DNA furnished D and trimming. The data contain 120,000 to 150,000 clones, under 80% of them singletons. Findings and limits, study-wide: After further analysis at a later stage, 15,000 to 20,000 TCR beta sequences were associated with HLA alleles at 0.05 false discovery rate. A prior analysis recorded that most TCR beta V segments were productive about 90% or about 30% of the time.

The sequence came from a woman aged 45-59 years in good health and CMV-seropositive. Sequenced sample: PBMCs.

The CDR3 sequence is CALAGTGRYEQYF. CDR3 in DNA: TGTGCCTTGGCGGGGACAGGGAGGTACGAGCAGTACTTC. This chain connects TRBV30 to TRBJ2-7, with 9 bases matching TRBD1. The CDR3 has 13 residues. CDR1 GTSNPN and CDR2 SVGIG come from the germline V gene (reference sequence). V was pared by 7 bases and J by 4 bases, with 8 bases of the junction left unmatched.